Following are 10 T cell receptor beta chains from one sample sequenced in a study of cytomegalovirus exposure and HLA in healthy donors. The study ran its PCR with 60 Vbeta and 13 Jbeta primers. The repertoire was sequenced with immunoSEQ multiplex PCR; TCRdb's copy has only in-frame clones and lacks some. The sample yields about 170,000 clones, approximately 75% seen once. Sequencing used PBMCs. These receptor sequences come from a girl aged 5-17 years in good health and CMV-seronegative.

The chain combines TRBV5-4 with TRBJ1-1; D gene unclear. Trimming removed 4 bases from V and 3 bases from J, with 10 bases in between. CDR3 length: 13 amino acids. CDR1 and CDR2 (germline): SGHNT, YYREEE (reference sequence). The chain's CDR3 is CASSRAGYTEAFF. DNA of the CDR3: TGTGCCAGCAGCCGGGCGGGGTACACTGAAGCTTTCTTT.

The chain couples TRBV6-1 to TRBJ1-2; 7 bases are shared with TRBD1. With V trimmed by 3 bases and J by 8 bases, 6 bases remained unmatched. The CDR3 sequence is 13 residues long. Germline V gene sequence: CDR1 MNHNS, CDR2 SASEGT. In DNA form, the CDR3 reads TGTGCCAGCAGTGATCCGGACAGGCGGGGCTACACCTTC. This sequence encodes CASSDPDRRGYTF.

The chain is built from TRBV11-2 and TRBJ1-2; 8 bases agree with TRBD1. The junction had 3 bases not matched to a gene; V was cut back by 2 bases and J by 4 bases. Germline CDR1 is SGHAT and CDR2 is FQNNGV. The CDR3 has 14 amino acids. CDR3 DNA: TGTGCCAGCAGCTTACAGGGGGCTCTCTATGGCTACACCTTC. It codes for CASSLQGALYGYTF. The full variable domain, with the rest looked up from reference TRBV11-2 and TRBJ1-2, is EAGVAQSPRYKIIEKRQSVAFWCNPISGHATLYWYQQILGQGPKLLIQFQNNGVVDDSQLPKDRFSAERLKGVDSTLKIQPAKLEDSAVYLCASSLQGALYGYTFGSGTRLTVV.

This clone came up once. The chain combines TRBV5-8 with TRBJ1-5; D is unclear. Germline assignment: CDR1 SGHTS and CDR2 YDEGEE. CDR3 size: 16 residues. V was clipped by 0 bases and J by 2 bases, with 12 bases between them. For the CDR3, the DNA is TGTGCCAGCAGCTTGGAGTTGGAGAAACGCAATCAGCCCCAGCATTTT. Residues: CASSLELEKRNQPQHF.

This clone turned up a few times. The chain has TRBV5-6 and TRBJ1-1; no reliable D call. This CDR3 region has 14 residues. V dropped 7 bases and J dropped 1 base, with 14 bases sitting between them. Germline V CDR1 and CDR2: SGHDT, YYEEEE. The CDR3 sequence is CASGGGGRNTEAFF. In nucleotides, the CDR3 is TGTGCCAGCGGTGGCGGAGGGAGGAACACTGAAGCTTTCTTT.

This clone turned up a few times. This chain connects TRBV5-1 to TRBJ2-3; D perhaps matches TRBD2 (6 bases). CDR1 SGHRS and CDR2 YFSETQ come from the germline V gene. This CDR3 is 14 amino acids long. Trimming removed 0 bases from V and 3 bases from J, with 8 bases in between. The CDR3 bases are TGCGCCAGCAGCTTGGAGACTAGAACAGATACGCAGTATTTT. It is translated as CASSLETRTDTQYF.

CDR3 in DNA: TGCGCCAGCAGTGAGTCGGACAGTAATTCACCCCTCCACTTT. It codes for CASSESDSNSPLHF. This chain connects TRBV10-1 to TRBJ1-6; maybe TRBD1 (6 bases). Between the trimmed V and J ends, which lost 0 bases and 6 bases, there was a span of 6 bases. Germline CDR1 and CDR2: WNHNN and SYGVQD (reference sequence). CDR3 length: 14 residues.

The table lists this clone with a count of one. The chain links TRBV2 to TRBJ2-7; 9 bases agree with TRBD2. The CDR3 extends over 14 amino acids. Germline V CDR1 and CDR2: SNHLY, FYNNEI. Trimming removed 6 bases from V and 1 base from J; junction bases left unmatched: 4. This CDR3 reads CASRETSGSYEQYF. The CDR3 region has the DNA TGTGCCAGCAGGGAGACTAGCGGTTCCTACGAGCAGTACTTC.

The chain combines TRBV11-2 with TRBJ2-7; TRBD1 is a possible D gene (6 bases). V was pared by 5 bases and J by 2 bases, with 16 bases between. CDR1 is SGHAT and CDR2 is FQNNGV in the germline V gene. CDR3 length equals 15 residues. For the CDR3, the DNA is TGTGCCAGCAGCACCTTTCGCGGACAGACCTACGAGCAGTACTTC. This codes for CASSTFRGQTYEQYF.

This clone appeared a single time. This chain joins TRBV7-9 and TRBJ1-4; D may be TRBD1 (5 bases). Germline V gives CDR1 SEHNR, CDR2 FQNEAQ (reference sequence). The CDR3 covers 15 residues. V shed 5 bases and J shed 7 bases, with 17 bases lying between them. The CDR3 sequence is CASSPPSRVGEKLFF. Written as DNA, the CDR3 is TGTGCCAGCAGCCCCCCGAGCAGGGTGGGTGAAAAACTGTTTTTT.